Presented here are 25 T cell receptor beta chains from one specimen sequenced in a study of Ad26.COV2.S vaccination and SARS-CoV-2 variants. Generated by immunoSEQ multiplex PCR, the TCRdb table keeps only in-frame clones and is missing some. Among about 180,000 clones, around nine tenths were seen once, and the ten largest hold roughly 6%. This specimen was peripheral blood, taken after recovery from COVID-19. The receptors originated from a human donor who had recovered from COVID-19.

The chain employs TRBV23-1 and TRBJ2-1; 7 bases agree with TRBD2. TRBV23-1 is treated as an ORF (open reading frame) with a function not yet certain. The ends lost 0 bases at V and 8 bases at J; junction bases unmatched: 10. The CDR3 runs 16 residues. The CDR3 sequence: CASSQSTGGSSDEQFF. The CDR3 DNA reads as TGCGCCAGCAGTCAATCAACGGGCGGGAGTTCGGATGAGCAGTTCTTC.

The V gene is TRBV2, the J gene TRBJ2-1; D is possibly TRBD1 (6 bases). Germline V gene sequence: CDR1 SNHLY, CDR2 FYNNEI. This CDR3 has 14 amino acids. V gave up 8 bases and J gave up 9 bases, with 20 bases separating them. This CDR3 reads CASATSQGSSEQFF. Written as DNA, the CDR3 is TGTGCCAGCGCCACGAGCCAGGGGTCGAGTGAGCAGTTCTTC.

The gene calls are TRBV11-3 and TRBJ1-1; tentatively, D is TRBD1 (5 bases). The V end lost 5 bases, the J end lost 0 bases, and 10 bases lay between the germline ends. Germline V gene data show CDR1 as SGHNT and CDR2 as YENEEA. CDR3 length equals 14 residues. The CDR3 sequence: CASSPRGLNTEAFF. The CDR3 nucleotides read TGTGCCAGCAGCCCTCGGGGCCTGAACACTGAAGCTTTCTTT.

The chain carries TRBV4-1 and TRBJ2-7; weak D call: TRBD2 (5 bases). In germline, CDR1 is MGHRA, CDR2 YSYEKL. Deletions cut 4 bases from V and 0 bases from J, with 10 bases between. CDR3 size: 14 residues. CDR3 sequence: CASSPRESSYEQYF. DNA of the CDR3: TGCGCCAGCAGCCCCCGGGAAAGCTCCTACGAGCAGTACTTC.

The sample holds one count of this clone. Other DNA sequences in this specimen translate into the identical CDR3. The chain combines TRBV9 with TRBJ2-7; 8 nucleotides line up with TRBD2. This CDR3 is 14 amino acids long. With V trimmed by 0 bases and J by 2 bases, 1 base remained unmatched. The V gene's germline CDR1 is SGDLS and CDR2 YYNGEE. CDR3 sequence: CASSVDSGTYEQYF. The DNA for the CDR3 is TGTGCCAGCAGCGTAGATAGCGGGACCTACGAGCAGTACTTC.

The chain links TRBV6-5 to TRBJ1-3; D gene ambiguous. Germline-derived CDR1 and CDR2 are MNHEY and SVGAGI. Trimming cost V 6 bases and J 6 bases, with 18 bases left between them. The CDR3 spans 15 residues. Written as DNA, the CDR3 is TGTGCCAGCAGACCGGGCTCGCAAGTTTTAAACACCATATATTTT. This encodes CASRPGSQVLNTIYF.

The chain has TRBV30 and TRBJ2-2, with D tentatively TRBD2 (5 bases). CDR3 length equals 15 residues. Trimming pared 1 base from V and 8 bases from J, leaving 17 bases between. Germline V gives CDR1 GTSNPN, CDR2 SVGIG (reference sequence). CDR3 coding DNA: TGTGCCTGGAGTGGGGTCCGGACTGCTGGAGGGGAGCTGTTTTTT. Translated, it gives CAWSGVRTAGGELFF.

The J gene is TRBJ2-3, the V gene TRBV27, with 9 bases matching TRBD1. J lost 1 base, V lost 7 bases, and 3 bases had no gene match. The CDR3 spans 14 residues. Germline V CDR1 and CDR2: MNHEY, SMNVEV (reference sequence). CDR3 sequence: CASKQGAGTDTQYF. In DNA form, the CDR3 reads TGTGCCAGCAAACAGGGGGCAGGCACAGATACGCAGTATTTT.

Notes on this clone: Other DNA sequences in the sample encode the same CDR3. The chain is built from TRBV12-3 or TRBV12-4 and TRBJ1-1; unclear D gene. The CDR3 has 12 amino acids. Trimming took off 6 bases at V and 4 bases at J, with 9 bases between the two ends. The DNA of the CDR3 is TGTGCCAGCAGCTTTTCTCGCACTGAAGCTTTCTTT. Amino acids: CASSFSRTEAFF.

The CDR3 region has the DNA TGTGCCAGCAGTTTATTGAGGGGCCATCAGCCCCAGCATTTT. It is translated as CASSLLRGHQPQHF. The chain employs TRBV28 and TRBJ1-5; D possibly corresponds to TRBD1 (5 bases). With 1 base removed from V and 5 bases from J, the gap between germline ends came to 9 bases. Germline CDR1 and CDR2: MDHEN and SYDVKM. CDR3 size: 14 residues.

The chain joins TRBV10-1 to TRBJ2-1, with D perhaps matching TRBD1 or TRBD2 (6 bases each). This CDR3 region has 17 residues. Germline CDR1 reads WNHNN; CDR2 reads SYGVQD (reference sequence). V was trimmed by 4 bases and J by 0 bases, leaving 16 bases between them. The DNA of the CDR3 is TGCGCCAGCAGTGCTAGGGGGGCGAGGAGCTCCTACAATGAGCAGTTCTTC. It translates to CASSARGARSSYNEQFF.

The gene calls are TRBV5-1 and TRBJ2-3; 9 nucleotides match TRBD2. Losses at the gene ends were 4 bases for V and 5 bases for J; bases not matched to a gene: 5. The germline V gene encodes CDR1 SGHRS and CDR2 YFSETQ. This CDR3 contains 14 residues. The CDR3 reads CASSPGLARDTQYF. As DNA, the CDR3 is TGCGCCAGCAGCCCGGGACTAGCCAGAGATACGCAGTATTTT.

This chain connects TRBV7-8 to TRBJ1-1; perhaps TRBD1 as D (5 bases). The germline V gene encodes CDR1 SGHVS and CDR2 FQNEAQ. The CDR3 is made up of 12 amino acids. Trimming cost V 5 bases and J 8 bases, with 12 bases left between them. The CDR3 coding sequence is TGTGCCAGCAGCCCTGGGGGGAGGGAAGCTTTCTTT. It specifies CASSPGGREAFF.

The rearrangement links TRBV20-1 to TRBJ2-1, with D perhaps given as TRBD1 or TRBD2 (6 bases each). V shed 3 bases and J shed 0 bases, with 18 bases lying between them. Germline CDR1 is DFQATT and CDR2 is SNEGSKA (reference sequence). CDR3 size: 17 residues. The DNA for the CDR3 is TGCAGTGCTAGTAGGGGGGTAAGTCGGAGCTCCTACAATGAGCAGTTCTTC. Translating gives CSASRGVSRSSYNEQFF.

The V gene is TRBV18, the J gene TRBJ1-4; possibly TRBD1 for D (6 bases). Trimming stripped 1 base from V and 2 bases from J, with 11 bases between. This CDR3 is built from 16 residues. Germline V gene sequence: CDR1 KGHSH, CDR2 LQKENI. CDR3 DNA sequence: TGTGCCAGCTCACCACGGGGGGGGGCGACTAATGAAAAACTGTTTTTT. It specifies CASSPRGGATNEKLFF.

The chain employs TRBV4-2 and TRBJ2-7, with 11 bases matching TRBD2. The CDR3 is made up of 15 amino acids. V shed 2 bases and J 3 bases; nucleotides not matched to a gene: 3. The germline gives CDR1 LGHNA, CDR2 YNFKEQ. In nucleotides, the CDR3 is TGTGCCAGCAGCCAACCGACTAGCGGGGACTACGAGCAGTACTTC. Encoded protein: CASSQPTSGDYEQYF.

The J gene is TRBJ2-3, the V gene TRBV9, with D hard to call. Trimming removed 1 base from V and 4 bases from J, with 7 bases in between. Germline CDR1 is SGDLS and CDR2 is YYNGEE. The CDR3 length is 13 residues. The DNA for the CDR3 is TGTGCCAGCAGCGTATGGGGTGCAGATACGCAGTATTTT. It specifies CASSVWGADTQYF.

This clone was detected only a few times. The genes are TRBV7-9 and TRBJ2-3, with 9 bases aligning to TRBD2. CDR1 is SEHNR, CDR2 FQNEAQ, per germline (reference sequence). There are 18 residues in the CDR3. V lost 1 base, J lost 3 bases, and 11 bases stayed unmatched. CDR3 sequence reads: CASSLGPDLAGFTDTQYF. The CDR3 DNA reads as TGTGCCAGCAGCTTAGGCCCCGATCTAGCGGGATTTACAGATACGCAGTATTTT. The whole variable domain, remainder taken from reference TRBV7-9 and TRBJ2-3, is DTGVSQNPRHKITKRGQNVTFRCDPISEHNRLYWYRQTLGQGPEFLTYFQNEAQLEKSRLLSDRFSAERPKGSFSTLEIQRTEQGDSAMYLCASSLGPDLAGFTDTQYFGPGTRLTVL.

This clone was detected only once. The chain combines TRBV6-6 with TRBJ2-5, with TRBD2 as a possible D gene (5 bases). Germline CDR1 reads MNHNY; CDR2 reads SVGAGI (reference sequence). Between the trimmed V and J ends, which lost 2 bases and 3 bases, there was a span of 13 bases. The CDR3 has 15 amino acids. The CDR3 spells CASSYTYTGKETQYF. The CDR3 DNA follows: TGTGCCAGCAGTTACACGTATACGGGGAAAGAGACCCAGTACTTC.

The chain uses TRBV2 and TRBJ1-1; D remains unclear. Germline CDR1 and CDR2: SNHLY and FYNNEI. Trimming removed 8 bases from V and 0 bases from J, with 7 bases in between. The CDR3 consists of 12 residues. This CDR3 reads CASLMMNTEAFF. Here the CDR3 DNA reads TGTGCCAGCCTGATGATGAACACTGAAGCTTTCTTT.

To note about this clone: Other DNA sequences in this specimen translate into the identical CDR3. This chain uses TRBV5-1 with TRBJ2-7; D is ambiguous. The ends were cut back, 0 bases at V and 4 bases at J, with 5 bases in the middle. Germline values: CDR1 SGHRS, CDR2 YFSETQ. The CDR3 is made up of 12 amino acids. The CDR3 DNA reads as TGCGCCAGCAGCTTGGAGGGTTACGAGCAGTACTTC. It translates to CASSLEGYEQYF.

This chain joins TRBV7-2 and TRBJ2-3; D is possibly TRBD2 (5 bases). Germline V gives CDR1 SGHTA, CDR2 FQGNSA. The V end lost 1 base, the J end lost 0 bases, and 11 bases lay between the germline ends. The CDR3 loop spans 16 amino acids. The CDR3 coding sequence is TGTGCCAGCAGCTTAGGGCCGGGAAGAAGCACAGATACGCAGTATTTT. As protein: CASSLGPGRSTDTQYF.

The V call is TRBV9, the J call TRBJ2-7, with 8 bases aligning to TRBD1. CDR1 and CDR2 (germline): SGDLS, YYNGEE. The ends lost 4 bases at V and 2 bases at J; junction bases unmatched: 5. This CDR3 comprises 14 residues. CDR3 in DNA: TGTGCCAGCAGCCCCAGGGGGCAACCCTACGAGCAGTACTTC. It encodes CASSPRGQPYEQYF.

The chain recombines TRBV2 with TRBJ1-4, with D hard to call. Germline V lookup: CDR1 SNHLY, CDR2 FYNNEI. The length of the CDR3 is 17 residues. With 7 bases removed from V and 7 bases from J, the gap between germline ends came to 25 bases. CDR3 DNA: TGTGCCAGCACCTGGGCCGTGGTCGGAGGGTATCGTGAAAAACTGTTTTTT. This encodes CASTWAVVGGYREKLFF.

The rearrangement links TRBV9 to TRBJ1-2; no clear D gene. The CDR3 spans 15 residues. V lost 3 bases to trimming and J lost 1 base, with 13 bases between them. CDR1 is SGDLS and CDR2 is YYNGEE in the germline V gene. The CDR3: CASSGQDGDNYGYTF. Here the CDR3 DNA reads TGTGCCAGCAGCGGGCAGGACGGGGATAACTATGGCTACACCTTC.